Shown below are 7 T cell receptor beta chains from a single sample sequenced in a study of molecular identifiers for immune sequencing clone quantification. TCRdb itself ran the PCR reads through MiXCR, one entry per CDR3 protein. The sample includes some 650,000 distinct CDR3 sequences, approximately 20% of them seen just once. Sequences were obtained from naive CD8+ T cells from blood, with Jurkat cell RNA spiked in. The subset: FACS-sorted CD8+CD4-CCR7+CD45RA+ naive T cells. The receptors originated from a human donor in good health. Some libraries in this study had Jurkat cell RNA spiked in.

The gene calls are TRBV5-6 and TRBJ2-4; TRBD2 aligns across 8 bases. With V trimmed by 0 bases and J by 2 bases, 4 bases remained unmatched. The CDR3 length is 16 residues. Germline V gene sequence: CDR1 SGHDT, CDR2 YYEEEE. The CDR3: CASSLGLASTKNIQYF. CDR3 coding DNA: TGTGCCAGCAGCTTGGGACTAGCGTCGACCAAAAACATTCAGTACTTC.

This clonotype has only a few counts. The chain employs TRBV5-4 and TRBJ1-3; D is possibly TRBD1 (5 bases). Germline V lookup: CDR1 SGHNT, CDR2 YYREEE (reference sequence). This CDR3 has 14 amino acids. The V end lost 3 bases, the J end lost 8 bases, and 15 bases lay between the germline ends. CDR3 loop: CASSYNRLWHTIYF. The CDR3 DNA sequence: TGTGCCAGCAGCTACAACAGGCTCTGGCACACCATATATTTT.

At least ten counts were recorded for this clonotype. This chain joins TRBV20-1 and TRBJ2-3; TRBD2 aligns across 9 bases. Germline CDR1 reads DFQATT; CDR2 reads SNEGSKA (reference sequence). V was clipped by 0 bases and J by 5 bases; unmatched bases: 12. This CDR3 region has 17 residues. The CDR3 DNA follows: TGCAGTGCTAGAGATTTCCCTAGCGGGGACGTTGGAGATACGCAGTATTTT. Amino acid sequence: CSARDFPSGDVGDTQYF.

This clonotype was counted ten times or more. V is TRBV28 and J is TRBJ1-1; tentatively, D is TRBD1 (6 bases). The germline V gene has CDR1 MDHEN and CDR2 SYDVKM. The CDR3 totals 18 residues. Trimming removed 8 bases at V and 5 bases at J, with 30 bases between. The CDR3 DNA reads TGTGCCAGCGGCCCGGGGTGGGGGGCGGTGAATCAAGAGACTGAAGCTTTCTTT. It translates to CASGPGWGAVNQETEAFF.

This clonotype came up many times. The J gene is TRBJ2-2, the V gene TRBV12-3 or TRBV12-4; D call uncertain. The ends were cut back, 1 base at V and 1 base at J, with 7 bases in the middle. This CDR3 is built from 15 residues. CDR3: CASSLESQNTGELFF. The CDR3 DNA is TGTGCCAGCAGTTTAGAAAGTCAGAACACCGGGGAGCTGTTTTTT.

In its sample, this clonotype was seen many times. The rearrangement uses TRBV27 and TRBJ2-7, with D unresolved. V lost 7 bases and J 6 bases, leaving 19 bases between the germline ends. Germline V CDR1 and CDR2: MNHEY, SMNVEV (reference sequence). The CDR3 sequence is 14 residues long. CDR3 sequence (DNA): TGTGCCAGCAACCCATTTTATGCCGGGCCCGAGCAGTACTTC. This codes for CASNPFYAGPEQYF.

A note on this clonotype: Being one base from a much bigger clone, this may be a read error. This sequence joins TRBV4-1 and TRBJ1-4; 8 positions match TRBD1. CDR1 and CDR2 (germline): MGHRA, YSYEKL. The CDR3 length is 15 residues. CDR3 protein: CASSHATGELEKLVF. CDR3 coding DNA: TGCGCCAGCAGCCACGCGACAGGGGAATTGGAAAAACTGGTTTTT.